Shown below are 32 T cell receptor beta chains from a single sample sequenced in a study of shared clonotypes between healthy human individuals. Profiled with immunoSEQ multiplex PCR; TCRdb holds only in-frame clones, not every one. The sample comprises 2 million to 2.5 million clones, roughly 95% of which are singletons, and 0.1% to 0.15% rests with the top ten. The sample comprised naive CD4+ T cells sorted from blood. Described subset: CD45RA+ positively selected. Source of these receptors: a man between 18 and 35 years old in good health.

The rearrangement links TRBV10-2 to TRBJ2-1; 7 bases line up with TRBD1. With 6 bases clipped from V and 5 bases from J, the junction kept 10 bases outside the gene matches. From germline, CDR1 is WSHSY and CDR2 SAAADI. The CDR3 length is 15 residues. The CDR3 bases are TGCGCCAGCAGCCTAGGGACAGCCGAAAACAATGAGCAGTTCTTC. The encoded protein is CASSLGTAENNEQFF.

For the CDR3, the DNA is TGTGCCATCAGTGAGTCGAAGACAGGGGGAGAGACCCAGTACTTC. Protein product: CAISESKTGGETQYF. The rearrangement joins TRBV10-3 to TRBJ2-5; 9 positions match TRBD1. Germline CDR1 reads ENHRY; CDR2 reads SYGVKD. This CDR3 region has 15 residues. Trimming cost V 0 bases and J 4 bases; bases outside gene matches: 3.

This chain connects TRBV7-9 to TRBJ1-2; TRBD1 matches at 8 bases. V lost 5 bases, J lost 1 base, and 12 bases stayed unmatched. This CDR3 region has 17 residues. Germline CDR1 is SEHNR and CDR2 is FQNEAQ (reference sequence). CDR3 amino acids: CASSQTGANFLNYGYTF. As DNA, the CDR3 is TGTGCCAGCAGCCAGACAGGGGCCAACTTTCTTAACTATGGCTACACCTTC.

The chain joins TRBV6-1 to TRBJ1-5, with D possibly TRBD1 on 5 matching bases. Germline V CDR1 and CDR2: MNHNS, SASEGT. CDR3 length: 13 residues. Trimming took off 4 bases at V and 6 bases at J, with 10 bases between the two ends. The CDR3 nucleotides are TGTGCCAGCAGTGGGTCAGGGTTTCAGCCCCAGCATTTT. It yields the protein CASSGSGFQPQHF.

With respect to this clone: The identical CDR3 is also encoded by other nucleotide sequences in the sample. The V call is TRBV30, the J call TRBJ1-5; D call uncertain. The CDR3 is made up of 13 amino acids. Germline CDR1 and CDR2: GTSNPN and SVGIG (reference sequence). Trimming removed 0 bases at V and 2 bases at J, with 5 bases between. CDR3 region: CAWSVLGNQPQHF. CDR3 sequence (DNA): TGTGCCTGGAGTGTACTGGGCAATCAGCCCCAGCATTTT.

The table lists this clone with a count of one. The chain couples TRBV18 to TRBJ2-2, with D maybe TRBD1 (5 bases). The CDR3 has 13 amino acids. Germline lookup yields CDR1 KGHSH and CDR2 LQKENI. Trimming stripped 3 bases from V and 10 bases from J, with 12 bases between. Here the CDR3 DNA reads TGTGCCAGCTCACCTGGGGCTAATGTGGAGCTGTTTTTT. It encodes CASSPGANVELFF.

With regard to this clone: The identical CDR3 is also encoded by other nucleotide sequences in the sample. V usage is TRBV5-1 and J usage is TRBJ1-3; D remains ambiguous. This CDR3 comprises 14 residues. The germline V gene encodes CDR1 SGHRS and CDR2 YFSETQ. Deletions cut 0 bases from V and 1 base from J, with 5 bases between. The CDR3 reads CASSLGPSGNTIYF. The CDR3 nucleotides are TGCGCCAGCAGCTTGGGACCTTCTGGAAACACCATATATTTT.

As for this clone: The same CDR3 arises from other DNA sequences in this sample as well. CDR3 region: CASSLQGGNEKLFF. The CDR3 nucleotides read TGTGCCAGCAGTTTACAGGGTGGGAATGAAAAACTGTTTTTT. This chain links TRBV28 with TRBJ1-4, with a possible D match to TRBD1 (5 bases). Per germline, CDR1 MDHEN and CDR2 SYDVKM. V gave up 2 bases and J gave up 5 bases, with 9 bases separating them. This CDR3 spans 14 amino acids.

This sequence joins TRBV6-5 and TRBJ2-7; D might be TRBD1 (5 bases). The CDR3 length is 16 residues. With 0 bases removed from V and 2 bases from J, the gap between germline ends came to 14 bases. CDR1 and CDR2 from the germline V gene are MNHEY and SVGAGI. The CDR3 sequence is CASSYSTLSRAYEQYF. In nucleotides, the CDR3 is TGTGCCAGCAGTTACTCTACCCTCAGCAGGGCCTACGAGCAGTACTTC.

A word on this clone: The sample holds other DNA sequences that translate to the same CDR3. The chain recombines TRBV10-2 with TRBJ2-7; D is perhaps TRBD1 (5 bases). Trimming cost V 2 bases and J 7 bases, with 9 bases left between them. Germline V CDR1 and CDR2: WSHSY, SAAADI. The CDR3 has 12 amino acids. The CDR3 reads CASSEQGGEQYF. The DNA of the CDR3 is TGCGCCAGCAGTGAGCAGGGTGGTGAGCAGTACTTC.

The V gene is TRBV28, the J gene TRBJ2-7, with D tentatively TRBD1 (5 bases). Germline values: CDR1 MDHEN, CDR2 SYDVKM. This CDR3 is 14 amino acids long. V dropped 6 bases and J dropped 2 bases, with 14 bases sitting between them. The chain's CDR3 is CASRRQGQTYEQYF. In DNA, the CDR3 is TGTGCCAGCAGAAGGCAGGGCCAAACCTACGAGCAGTACTTC. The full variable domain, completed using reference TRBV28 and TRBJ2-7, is DVKVTQSSRYLVKRTGEKVFLECVQDMDHENMFWYRQDPGLGLRLIYFSYDVKMKEKGDIPEGYSVSREKKERFSLILESASTNQTSMYLCASRRQGQTYEQYFGPGTRLTVT.

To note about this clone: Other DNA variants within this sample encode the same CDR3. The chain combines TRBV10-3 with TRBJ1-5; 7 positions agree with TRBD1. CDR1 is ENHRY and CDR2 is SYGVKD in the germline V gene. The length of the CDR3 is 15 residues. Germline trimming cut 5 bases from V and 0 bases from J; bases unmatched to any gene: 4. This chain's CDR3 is CAISRDSNSNQPQHF. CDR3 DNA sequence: TGTGCCATCAGTAGGGACAGCAATAGCAATCAGCCCCAGCATTTT.

CDR3 nucleotide sequence: TGTGCCAGCAGTGAAATCGGGGCAAGGGGCAATCAGCCCCAGCATTTT. This gives the protein CASSEIGARGNQPQHF. This chain links TRBV6-1 with TRBJ1-5, with D possibly being TRBD1 (5 bases). Trimming shortened V by 2 bases and J by 2 bases, and 13 bases separated the two germline ends. In germline, CDR1 is MNHNS, CDR2 SASEGT. This CDR3 is built from 16 residues.

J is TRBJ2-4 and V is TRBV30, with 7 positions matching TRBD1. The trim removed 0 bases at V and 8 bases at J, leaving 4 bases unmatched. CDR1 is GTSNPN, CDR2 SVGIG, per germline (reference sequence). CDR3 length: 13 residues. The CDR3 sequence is CAWSVYRGDIQYF. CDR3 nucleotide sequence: TGTGCCTGGAGTGTATACAGGGGAGACATTCAGTACTTC.

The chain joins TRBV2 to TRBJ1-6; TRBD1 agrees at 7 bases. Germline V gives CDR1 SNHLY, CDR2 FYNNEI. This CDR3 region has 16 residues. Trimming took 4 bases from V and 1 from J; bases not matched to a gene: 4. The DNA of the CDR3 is TGTGCCAGCAGTGCAGGGGGGACGTCCTATAATTCACCCCTCCACTTT. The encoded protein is CASSAGGTSYNSPLHF.

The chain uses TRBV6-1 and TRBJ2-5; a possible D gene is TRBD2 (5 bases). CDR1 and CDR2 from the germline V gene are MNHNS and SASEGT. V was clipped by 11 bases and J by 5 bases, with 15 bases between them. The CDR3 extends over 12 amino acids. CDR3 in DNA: TGTGCCTCGGCGGGCCCTACGGAGACCCAGTACTTC. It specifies CASAGPTETQYF.

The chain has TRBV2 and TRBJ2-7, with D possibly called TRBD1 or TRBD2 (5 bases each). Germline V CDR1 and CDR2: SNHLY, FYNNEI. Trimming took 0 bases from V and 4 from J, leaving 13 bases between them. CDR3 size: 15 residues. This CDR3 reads CASSEAMRGLYEQYF. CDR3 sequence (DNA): TGTGCCAGCAGTGAAGCCATGAGGGGTTTATACGAGCAGTACTTC.

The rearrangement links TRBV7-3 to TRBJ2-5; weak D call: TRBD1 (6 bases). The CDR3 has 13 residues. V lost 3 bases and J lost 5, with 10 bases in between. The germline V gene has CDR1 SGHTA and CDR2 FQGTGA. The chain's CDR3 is CASSFGGAETQYF. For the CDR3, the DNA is TGTGCCAGCAGCTTTGGGGGCGCGGAGACCCAGTACTTC.

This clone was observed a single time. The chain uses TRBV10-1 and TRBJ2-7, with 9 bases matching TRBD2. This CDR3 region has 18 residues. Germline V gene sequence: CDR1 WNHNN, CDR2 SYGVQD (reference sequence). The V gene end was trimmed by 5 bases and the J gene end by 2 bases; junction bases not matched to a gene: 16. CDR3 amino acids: CASSKNFDGSGGPYEQYF. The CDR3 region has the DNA TGCGCCAGCAGTAAGAATTTCGACGGGAGCGGGGGGCCCTACGAGCAGTACTTC.

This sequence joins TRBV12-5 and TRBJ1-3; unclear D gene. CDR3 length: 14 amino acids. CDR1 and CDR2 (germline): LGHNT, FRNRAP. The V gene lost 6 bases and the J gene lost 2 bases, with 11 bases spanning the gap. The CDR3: CASGDGIAGNTIYF. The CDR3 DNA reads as TGTGCTAGTGGGGACGGGATAGCTGGAAACACCATATATTTT.

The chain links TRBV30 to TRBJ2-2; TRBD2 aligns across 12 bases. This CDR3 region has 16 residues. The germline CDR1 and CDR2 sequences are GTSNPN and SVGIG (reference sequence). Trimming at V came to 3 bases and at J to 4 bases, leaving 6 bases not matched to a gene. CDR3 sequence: CAWRYLAGGSTGELFF. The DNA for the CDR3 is TGTGCCTGGAGGTATCTAGCGGGAGGGTCCACCGGGGAGCTGTTTTTT.

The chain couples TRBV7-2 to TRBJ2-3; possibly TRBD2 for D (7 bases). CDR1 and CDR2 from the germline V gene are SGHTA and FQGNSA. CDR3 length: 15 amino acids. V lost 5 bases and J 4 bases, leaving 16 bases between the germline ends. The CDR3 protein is CASSRTGGGPDTQYF. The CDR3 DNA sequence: TGTGCCAGCAGCCGCACGGGCGGGGGCCCAGATACGCAGTATTTT.

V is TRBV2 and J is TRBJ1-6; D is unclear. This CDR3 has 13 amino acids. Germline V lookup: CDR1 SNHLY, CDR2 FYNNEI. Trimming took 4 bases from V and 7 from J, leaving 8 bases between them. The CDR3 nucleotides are TGTGCCAGCAGTGTTGTAGCGAATTCACCCCTCCACTTT. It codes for CASSVVANSPLHF.

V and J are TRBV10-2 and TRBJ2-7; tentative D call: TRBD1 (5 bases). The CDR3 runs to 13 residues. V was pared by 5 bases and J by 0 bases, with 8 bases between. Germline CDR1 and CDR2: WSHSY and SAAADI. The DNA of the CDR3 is TGCGCCAGCAGTCCCGGACACTCCTACGAGCAGTACTTC. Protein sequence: CASSPGHSYEQYF.

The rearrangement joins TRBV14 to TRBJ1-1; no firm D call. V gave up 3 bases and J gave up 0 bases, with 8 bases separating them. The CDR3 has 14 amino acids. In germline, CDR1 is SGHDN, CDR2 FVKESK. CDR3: CASSQQVLNTEAFF. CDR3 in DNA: TGTGCCAGCAGCCAGCAAGTACTGAACACTGAAGCTTTCTTT.

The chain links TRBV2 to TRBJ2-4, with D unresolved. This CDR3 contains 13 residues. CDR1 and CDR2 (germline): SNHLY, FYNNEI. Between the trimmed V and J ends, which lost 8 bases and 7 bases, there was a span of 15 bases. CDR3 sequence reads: CASLRDMTNIQYF. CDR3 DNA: TGTGCCAGCCTGCGAGACATGACGAACATTCAGTACTTC.

CDR3 nucleotides: TGTGCCAGCAGCTCTTTTTCGGGTGAGCAGTTCTTC. Residues: CASSSFSGEQFF. This chain connects TRBV11-2 to TRBJ2-1; no clear D gene. V shed 4 bases and J shed 9 bases, with 10 bases lying between them. The CDR3 length is 12 residues. Germline V gene lookup returns CDR1 SGHAT and CDR2 FQNNGV.

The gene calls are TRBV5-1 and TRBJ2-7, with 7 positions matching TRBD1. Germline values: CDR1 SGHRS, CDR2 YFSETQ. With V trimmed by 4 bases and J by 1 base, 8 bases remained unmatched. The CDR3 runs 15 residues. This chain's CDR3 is CASSAGQERSYEQYF. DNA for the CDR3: TGCGCCAGCAGCGCTGGACAGGAACGTTCCTACGAGCAGTACTTC.

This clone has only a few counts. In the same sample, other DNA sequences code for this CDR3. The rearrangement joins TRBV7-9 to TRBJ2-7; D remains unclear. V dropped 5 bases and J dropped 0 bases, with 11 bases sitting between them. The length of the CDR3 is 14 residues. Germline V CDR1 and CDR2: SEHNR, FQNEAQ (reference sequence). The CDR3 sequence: CASSLSASSYEQYF. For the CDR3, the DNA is TGTGCCAGCAGCCTCTCGGCTAGCTCCTACGAGCAGTACTTC.

The DNA of the CDR3 is TGCGCCAGCAGCTTGGCCTCGGGAACAAACTATGGCTACACCTTC. Protein: CASSLASGTNYGYTF. The V gene is TRBV5-1, the J gene TRBJ1-2, with unresolved D. From germline, CDR1 is SGHRS and CDR2 YFSETQ. Trimming pared 0 bases from V and 2 bases from J, leaving 11 bases between. The CDR3 contains 15 residues.

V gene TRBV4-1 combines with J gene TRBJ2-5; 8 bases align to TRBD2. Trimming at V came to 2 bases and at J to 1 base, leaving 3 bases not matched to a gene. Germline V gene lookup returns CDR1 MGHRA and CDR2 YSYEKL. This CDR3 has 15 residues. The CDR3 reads CASSQSGSRQETQYF. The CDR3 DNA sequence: TGCGCCAGCAGCCAAAGCGGGAGCCGCCAAGAGACCCAGTACTTC.

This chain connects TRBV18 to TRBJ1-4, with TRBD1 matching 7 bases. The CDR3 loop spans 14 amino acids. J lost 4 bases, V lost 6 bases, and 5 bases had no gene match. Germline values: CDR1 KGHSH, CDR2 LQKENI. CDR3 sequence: CASSEQGNNEKLFF. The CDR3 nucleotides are TGTGCCAGCTCCGAACAGGGGAATAATGAAAAACTGTTTTTT.